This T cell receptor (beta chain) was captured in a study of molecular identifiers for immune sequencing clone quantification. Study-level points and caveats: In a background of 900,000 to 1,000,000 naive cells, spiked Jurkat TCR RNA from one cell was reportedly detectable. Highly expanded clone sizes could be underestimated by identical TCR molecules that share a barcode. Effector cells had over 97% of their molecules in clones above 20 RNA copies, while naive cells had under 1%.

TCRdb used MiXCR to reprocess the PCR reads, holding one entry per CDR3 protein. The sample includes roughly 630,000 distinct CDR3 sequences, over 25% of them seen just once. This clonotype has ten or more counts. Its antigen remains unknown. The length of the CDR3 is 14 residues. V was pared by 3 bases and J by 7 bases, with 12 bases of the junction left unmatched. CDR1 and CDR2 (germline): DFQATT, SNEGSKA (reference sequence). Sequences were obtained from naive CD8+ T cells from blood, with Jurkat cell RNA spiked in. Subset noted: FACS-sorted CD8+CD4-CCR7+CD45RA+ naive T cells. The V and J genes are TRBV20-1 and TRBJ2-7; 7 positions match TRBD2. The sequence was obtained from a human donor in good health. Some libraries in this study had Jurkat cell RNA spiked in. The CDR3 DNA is TGCAGTGCTAGGTTGCGCGGGAGTAATCGGGAGCAGTACTTC. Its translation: CSARLRGSNREQYF.